One TCR beta chain is described in this entry. A single record per CDR3 protein comes from TCRdb applying MiXCR to the 5' RACE reads. The sample comprises about 42,000 distinct CDR3 sequences, roughly 31% of which are singletons, and roughly 4.1% rests with the top ten. The specimen was tumor-infiltrating memory CD4+ T cells sorted from the breast tumor. This sample's subset: memory CD4+ T cells, CD4+CD45RO+CD25-. The TCR comes from a female donor with breast cancer.

CDR3 in amino acids: CASSLGDGSNSPLHF. CDR3 bases: TGTGCCAGCAGCCTGGGGGACGGTTCTAACTCACCCCTCCACTTT. This sequence joins TRBV7-3 and TRBJ1-6, with D possibly being TRBD1 (5 bases). The CDR3 contains 15 residues. Germline CDR1 and CDR2: SGHTA and FQGTGA. Trimming stripped 5 bases from V and 10 bases from J, with 18 bases between.